One sample yielded the 29 T cell receptor beta chains listed below, sequenced in a study of metastatic and nonmetastatic thyroid tumors. TCRdb re-analyzed the PCR reads through MiXCR. The sample lists about 40,000 clones; approximately 17% were seen once. Thyroid surgery had not been preceded by any treatment in any patient. The sequenced material came from tumor tissue. These receptors were collected from a female donor with papillary thyroid cancer or a benign thyroid nodule (not recorded which). Some clones in this sample may be carry-over from other donors' samples.

This clone was detected many times. The chain recombines TRBV2 with TRBJ2-7, with 9 bases identical to TRBD1. Germline CDR1 SNHLY, CDR2 FYNNEI. This CDR3 is 13 amino acids long. The ends lost 9 bases at V and 2 bases at J; junction bases unmatched: 5. Here the CDR3 reads CARGQGWTYEQYF. The CDR3 DNA sequence: TGTGCCAGAGGACAGGGGTGGACCTACGAGCAGTACTTC.

This clone was seen many times. The V call is TRBV28, the J call TRBJ2-7, with 9 nucleotides matching TRBD1. This CDR3 spans 18 amino acids. Trimming took 4 bases from V and 4 from J; bases not matched to a gene: 17. Germline V gene sequence: CDR1 MDHEN, CDR2 SYDVKM. The CDR3 bases are TGTGCCAGCAGTTCCTCCTCAGGGAAGACAGGGGGGGGATACGAGCAGTACTTC. It encodes CASSSSSGKTGGGYEQYF.

Many counts were recorded for this clone. CDR3 sequence: CASRRPRGGQFF. In DNA form, the CDR3 reads TGTGCCAGCAGGCGCCCCCGGGGGGGTCAATTCTTC. The chain uses TRBV7-9 and TRBJ2-1; TRBD2 aligns across 8 bases. This CDR3 contains 12 residues. Unmatched junction bases numbered 11, after V lost 6 bases and J lost 16 bases. Germline V gives CDR1 SEHNR, CDR2 FQNEAQ (reference sequence). Filled out from reference TRBV7-9 and TRBJ2-1, the complete variable domain reads DTGVSQNPRHKITKRGQNVTFRCDPISEHNRLYWYRQTLGQGPEFLTYFQNEAQLEKSRLLSDRFSAERPKGSFSTLEIQRTEQGDSAMYLCASRRPRGGQFFGPGTRLTVL.

This clone was counted ten times or more. The chain uses TRBV20-1 and TRBJ2-1, with TRBD2 matching 10 bases. Germline V gene lookup returns CDR1 DFQATT and CDR2 SNEGSKA (reference sequence). The CDR3 is 15 amino acids. Trimming cost V 6 bases and J 6 bases; bases outside gene matches: 11. In nucleotides, the CDR3 is TGCAGTGCCCACGCACTAGCGGGATACGGCAATGAGCAGTTCTTC. The encoded protein is CSAHALAGYGNEQFF.

The table lists this clone with many counts. J is TRBJ2-6 and V is TRBV19, with D uncertain. V was pared by 6 bases and J by 0 bases, with 9 bases between. The CDR3 sequence is 15 residues long. Germline loops: CDR1 LNHDA, CDR2 SQIVND (reference sequence). The DNA of the CDR3 is TGTGCCAGTAGCGTGGTTAGCTCTGGGGCCAACGTCCTGACTTTC. It translates to CASSVVSSGANVLTF.

This clone was seen ten or more times. V is TRBV6-1 and J is TRBJ1-4, with D perhaps matching TRBD1 (6 bases). V lost 5 bases and J 0 bases, leaving 19 bases between the germline ends. Germline CDR1 MNHNS, CDR2 SASEGT. The CDR3 contains 18 residues. The chain's CDR3 is CASSTSPGQGPTNEKLFF. CDR3 bases: TGTGCCAGCAGTACCTCCCCGGGACAAGGCCCAACTAATGAAAAACTGTTTTTT.

Within the sample, this clone is medium-sized. V is TRBV7-8 and J is TRBJ2-7; 9 nucleotides agree with TRBD1. Germline CDR1 and CDR2: SGHVS and FQNEAQ. The CDR3 extends over 14 amino acids. Germline trimming cut 5 bases from V and 3 bases from J; bases unmatched to any gene: 5. CDR3 coding DNA: TGTGCCAGCAGCACGGACAGGGGATTCTACGAGCAGTACTTC. Translating gives CASSTDRGFYEQYF. The variable domain in full, completed from reference TRBV7-8 and TRBJ2-7, reads GAGVSQSPRYKVAKRGQDVALRCDPISGHVSLFWYQQALGQGPEFLTYFQNEAQLDKSGLPSDRFFAERPEGSVSTLKIQRTQQEDSAVYLCASSTDRGFYEQYFGPGTRLTVT.

Points on this clone: The same CDR3 can be traced to other DNA sequences in this sample. V gene TRBV9 combines with J gene TRBJ2-1; D gene unclear. This CDR3 spans 13 amino acids. Trimming shortened V by 0 bases and J by 1 base, and 2 bases separated the two germline ends. Germline-derived CDR1 and CDR2 are SGDLS and YYNGEE. Here the CDR3 DNA reads TGTGCCAGCAGCGTAGGTTCCTACAATGAGCAGTTCTTC. Translating gives CASSVGSYNEQFF.

This clone was recorded at least ten times. V and J are TRBV7-2 and TRBJ2-1; TRBD1 is a possible D gene (5 bases). V lost 2 bases to trimming and J lost 7 bases, with 12 bases between them. The V gene's germline CDR1 is SGHTA and CDR2 FQGNSA. The CDR3 has 14 residues. CDR3 in amino acids: CASSLIVRQNEQFF. CDR3 nucleotides: TGTGCCAGCAGCTTAATAGTGCGACAGAATGAGCAGTTCTTC.

In its sample, this clone was seen many times. V is TRBV5-1 and J is TRBJ2-7, with D perhaps matching TRBD1 or TRBD2 (5 bases each). V was shortened by 2 bases and J by 2 bases, with 14 bases between the two germline ends. Germline lookup yields CDR1 SGHRS and CDR2 YFSETQ. The CDR3 totals 15 residues. The DNA for the CDR3 is TGCGCCAGCAGCTTTGTTGAGGGGCCGACCTACGAGCAGTACTTC. This translates into CASSFVEGPTYEQYF. The variable domain in full, completed from reference TRBV5-1 and TRBJ2-7, reads KAGVTQTPRYLIKTRGQQVTLSCSPISGHRSVSWYQQTPGQGLQFLFEYFSETQRNKGNFPGRFSGRQFSNSRSEMNVSTLELGDSALYLCASSFVEGPTYEQYFGPGTRLTVT.

This clone showed up just a few times. The chain recombines TRBV27 with TRBJ2-7; no definite D call. Looked up from germline, CDR1 is MNHEY and CDR2 is SMNVEV (reference sequence). V was clipped by 10 bases and J by 3 bases, with 25 bases between them. There are 16 residues in the CDR3. The CDR3 sequence is CAIILSSRDLVYEQYF. CDR3 in DNA: TGTGCCATCATTTTATCGAGCAGAGATTTAGTCTACGAGCAGTACTTC.

This clone was detected only a few times. The chain recombines TRBV6-4 with TRBJ2-1; tentatively, D is TRBD1 (6 bases). The CDR3 is 14 residues long. V was clipped by 3 bases and J by 10 bases, with 16 bases between them. Germline V gives CDR1 MRHNA, CDR2 SNTAGT. The chain's CDR3 is CASSEKGERGEQFF. DNA of the CDR3: TGTGCCAGCAGTGAGAAGGGGGAGAGAGGGGAGCAGTTCTTC.

This clone appeared many times. The V call is TRBV20-1, the J call TRBJ2-3, with D possibly being TRBD2 (6 bases). Trimming took off 6 bases at V and 4 bases at J, with 20 bases between the two ends. The CDR3 is made up of 15 amino acids. Germline assignment: CDR1 DFQATT and CDR2 SNEGSKA (reference sequence). The CDR3 spells CSAMLGAGQADTQYF. The DNA for the CDR3 is TGCAGTGCCATGTTAGGGGCGGGGCAGGCAGATACGCAGTATTTT.

This clone was seen at least ten times. This chain connects TRBV7-6 to TRBJ2-1, with 9 nucleotides matching TRBD2. This CDR3 spans 17 amino acids. J lost 3 bases, V lost 3 bases, and 9 bases had no gene match. The germline CDR1 and CDR2 sequences are SGHVS and FNYEAQ. The CDR3 DNA is TGTGCCAGCAGCTTCCGACCCGGGACTAGCAGCTACAATGAGCAGTTCTTC. It specifies CASSFRPGTSSYNEQFF.

This clone was seen a handful of times. V usage is TRBV6-1 and J usage is TRBJ2-5, with D unclear. The CDR3 is 14 residues long. V was cut by 1 base and J by 4 bases, with 10 bases left in between. CDR1 is MNHNS, CDR2 SASEGT, per germline. The CDR3 loop is CASSEDWNRETQYF. The CDR3 DNA is TGTGCCAGCAGTGAAGACTGGAATAGAGAGACCCAGTACTTC.

This rearrangement joins TRBV20-1 to TRBJ1-2; 7 bases match TRBD1. With V trimmed by 1 base and J by 2 bases, 7 bases remained unmatched. The CDR3 runs 15 residues. The germline gives CDR1 DFQATT, CDR2 SNEGSKA (reference sequence). In DNA, the CDR3 is TGCAGTGCTAGAGTCCAGGACAGGACGAACTATGGCTACACCTTC. This gives the protein CSARVQDRTNYGYTF.

Ten or more counts support this clone. At one end, the junction sequence differs from germline, possibly due to a read error. This chain uses TRBV10-3 with TRBJ2-3; possibly TRBD2 for D (7 bases). The germline V gene encodes CDR1 ENHRY and CDR2 SYGVKD. The CDR3 runs 14 residues. The chain's CDR3 is CAVRGGGAPDTQYF. The CDR3 nucleotides read TGTGCCGTCAGAGGGGGGGGAGCACCAGATACGCAGTATTTT.

This clone was recorded many times. CDR3: CASSSPVGQGDTEAFF. In DNA, the CDR3 is TGTGCCAGCAGCTCCCCCGTGGGACAGGGGGACACTGAAGCTTTCTTT. V is TRBV11-1 and J is TRBJ1-1; 11 bases line up with TRBD1. This CDR3 has 16 residues. V shed 4 bases, J shed 3 bases, and the junction held 7 bases outside the gene matches. Germline V gene data show CDR1 as SGHAT and CDR2 as FQDESV (reference sequence). Together with reference TRBV11-1 and TRBJ1-1, the CDR3 gives the full variable domain: EAEVAQSPRYKITEKSQAVAFWCDPISGHATLYWYRQILGQGPELLVQFQDESVVDDSQLPKDRFSAERLKGVDSTLKIQPAELGDSAMYLCASSSPVGQGDTEAFFGQGTRLTVV.

This clone has more than one count but fewer than ten. The CDR3 DNA follows: TGTGCCAGCAGCAAGACATGGGGGTCTGGAAACACCATATATTTT. Translating gives CASSKTWGSGNTIYF. J is TRBJ1-3 and V is TRBV2; possibly TRBD1 for D (5 bases). V gave up 6 bases and J gave up 1 base, with 13 bases separating them. The CDR3 is 15 residues long. Germline lookup yields CDR1 SNHLY and CDR2 FYNNEI.

In its sample, this clone was seen many times. The J gene is TRBJ2-6, the V gene TRBV3-1, with unresolved D. This CDR3 comprises 14 residues. Looked up from germline, CDR1 is LGHDT and CDR2 is YNNKEL (reference sequence). The germline V and J ends were trimmed by 0 bases and 2 bases, with 2 bases remaining between them. The CDR3: CASSQDAGANVLTF. The CDR3 nucleotides read TGTGCCAGCAGCCAAGATGCTGGGGCCAACGTCCTGACTTTC.

The gene calls are TRBV11-1 and TRBJ2-1; TRBD2 is a possible D gene (6 bases). Germline values: CDR1 SGHAT, CDR2 FQDESV (reference sequence). Trimming took off 9 bases at V and 3 bases at J, with 18 bases between the two ends. The CDR3 loop spans 15 amino acids. For the CDR3, the DNA is TGTGCCAGTAGCCCTCCGGGAGCTTGCTACAATGAGCAGTTCTTC. This codes for CASSPPGACYNEQFF.

The table lists this clone with a few counts. The junction and the germline gene differ at one end; a read error may be behind it. The chain links TRBV13 to TRBJ1-2, with a tentative D call TRBD1 (5 bases). Germline-derived CDR1 and CDR2 are PRHDT and FYEKMQ (reference sequence). The CDR3 is 16 residues long. The CDR3 nucleotides read TGTGCCAGCAGCATAGGAGAGGTCAGGGTGCAGCATGGCTACACCTTC. Translated: CASSIGEVRVQHGYTF.

This clone has ten or more counts. The V call is TRBV18, the J call TRBJ2-1; 9 nucleotides line up with TRBD1. Germline assignment: CDR1 KGHSH and CDR2 LQKENI. V was pared by 5 bases and J by 7 bases, with 9 bases of the junction left unmatched. The CDR3 extends over 15 amino acids. CDR3 protein: CASSDKPGQGNEQFF. DNA of the CDR3: TGTGCCAGCTCAGACAAACCGGGACAGGGTAATGAGCAGTTCTTC.

This clone was observed many times. This rearrangement joins TRBV5-4 to TRBJ2-3; 9 bases agree with TRBD2. Trimming at V came to 1 base and at J to 5 bases, leaving 5 bases not matched to a gene. Germline V lookup: CDR1 SGHNT, CDR2 YYREEE (reference sequence). The CDR3 loop spans 15 amino acids. For the CDR3, the DNA is TGTGCCAGCAGCTTGAGGCGGGAGGGCCTAGATACGCAGTATTTT. It translates to CASSLRREGLDTQYF.

V and J are TRBV11-2 and TRBJ2-1, with D perhaps matching TRBD2 (6 bases). The CDR3 is 17 residues long. The V end was cut by 1 base, the J end by 5 bases, with 18 bases between. CDR1 SGHAT and CDR2 FQNNGV come from the germline V gene. The CDR3 loop reads CASSLVRVAVGDNEQFF. CDR3 in DNA: TGTGCCAGCAGCTTAGTTCGGGTAGCGGTGGGAGACAATGAGCAGTTCTTC.

The chain uses TRBV11-2 and TRBJ2-7, with 11 bases aligning to TRBD2. The V and J ends lost 5 bases and 4 bases, in that order; junction bases with no gene match: 10. The V gene's germline CDR1 is SGHAT and CDR2 FQNNGV. This CDR3 spans 16 amino acids. The CDR3 DNA sequence: TGTGCCAGCAGCCCGGATAGCGGGGGGGCCATGTACGAGCAGTACTTC. Amino acid sequence: CASSPDSGGAMYEQYF. The full variable domain, with the rest looked up from reference TRBV11-2 and TRBJ2-7, is EAGVAQSPRYKIIEKRQSVAFWCNPISGHATLYWYQQILGQGPKLLIQFQNNGVVDDSQLPKDRFSAERLKGVDSTLKIQPAKLEDSAVYLCASSPDSGGAMYEQYFGPGTRLTVT.

This clone was seen ten or more times. The chain recombines TRBV6-1 with TRBJ2-7; D unresolved. This CDR3 has 14 amino acids. The ends were cut back, 6 bases at V and 3 bases at J, with 15 bases in the middle. In germline, CDR1 is MNHNS, CDR2 SASEGT. The CDR3 sequence: CASSSVPNNYEQYF. The DNA of the CDR3 is TGTGCCAGCAGCTCAGTCCCCAATAACTACGAGCAGTACTTC.

This clone was detected ten times or more. The chain uses TRBV7-9 and TRBJ2-1; D remains unclear. V dropped 5 bases and J dropped 0 bases, with 8 bases sitting between them. CDR3 length equals 14 residues. CDR1 SEHNR and CDR2 FQNEAQ come from the germline V gene (reference sequence). The DNA of the CDR3 is TGTGCCAGCAGCCCGATTGGCTCCTACAATGAGCAGTTCTTC. Its protein product is CASSPIGSYNEQFF.

This clone has just a few counts. This sequence joins TRBV12-3 or TRBV12-4 and TRBJ1-2; D possibly corresponds to TRBD1 (6 bases). The CDR3 covers 16 residues. V was trimmed by 7 bases and J by 3 bases, leaving 21 bases between them. CDR3 sequence: CASIPRGRGGHYGYTF. The CDR3 coding sequence is TGTGCCAGCATCCCCCGTGGGCGAGGGGGACACTATGGCTACACCTTC.